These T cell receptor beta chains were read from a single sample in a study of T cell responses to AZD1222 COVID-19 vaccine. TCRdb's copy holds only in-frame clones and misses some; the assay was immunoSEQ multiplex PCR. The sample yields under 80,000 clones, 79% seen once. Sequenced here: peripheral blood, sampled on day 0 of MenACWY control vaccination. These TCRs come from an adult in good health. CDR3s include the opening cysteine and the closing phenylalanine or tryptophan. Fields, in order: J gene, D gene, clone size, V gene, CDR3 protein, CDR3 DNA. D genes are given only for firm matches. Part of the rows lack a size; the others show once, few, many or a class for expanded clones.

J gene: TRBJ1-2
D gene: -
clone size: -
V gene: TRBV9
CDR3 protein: CASSHRNNYGYTF
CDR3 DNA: TGTGCCAGCAGCCACCGGAATAACTATGGCTACACCTTC

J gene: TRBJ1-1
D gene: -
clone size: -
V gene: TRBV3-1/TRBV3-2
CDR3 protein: CASSLTQNTEAFF
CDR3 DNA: TGTGCCAGCAGCCTCACTCAGAACACTGAAGCTTTCTTT

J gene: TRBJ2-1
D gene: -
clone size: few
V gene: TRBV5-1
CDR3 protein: CASSPGLNEQFF
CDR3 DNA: TGCGCCAGCAGCCCCGGACTGAATGAGCAGTTCTTC

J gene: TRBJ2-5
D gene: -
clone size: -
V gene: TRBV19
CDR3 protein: CASSMGQGKETQYF
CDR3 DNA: TGTGCCAGTAGTATGGGTCAGGGTAAAGAGACCCAGTACTTC

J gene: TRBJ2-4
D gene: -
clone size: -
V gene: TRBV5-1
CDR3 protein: CASSSSGTKNIQYF
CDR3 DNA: TGCGCCAGCAGCTCATCCGGGACAAAAAACATTCAGTACTTC

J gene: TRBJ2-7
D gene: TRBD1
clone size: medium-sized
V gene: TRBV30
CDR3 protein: CAWNPSGTGRAKRYEQYF
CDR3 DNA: TGTGCCTGGAATCCCTCCGGGACAGGGAGGGCAAAGCGCTACGAGCAGTACTTC

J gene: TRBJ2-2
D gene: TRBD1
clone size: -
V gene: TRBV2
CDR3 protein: CASRPGQLNTGELFF
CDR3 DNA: TGTGCCAGCAGGCCGGGACAGCTGAACACCGGGGAGCTGTTTTTT

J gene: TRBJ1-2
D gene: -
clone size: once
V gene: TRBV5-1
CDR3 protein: CASSLRVRENYTF
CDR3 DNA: TGCGCCAGCAGCTTGAGGGTCAGGGAGAACTACACCTTC

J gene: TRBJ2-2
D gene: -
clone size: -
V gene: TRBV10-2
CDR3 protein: CASSNTGPTGELFF
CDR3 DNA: TGCGCCAGCAGTAACACAGGGCCCACCGGGGAGCTGTTTTTT

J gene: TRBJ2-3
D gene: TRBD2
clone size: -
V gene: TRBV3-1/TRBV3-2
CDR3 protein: CASSQDLGGIGTQYF
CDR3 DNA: TGTGCCAGCAGCCAAGATTTGGGGGGGATCGGTACGCAGTATTTT

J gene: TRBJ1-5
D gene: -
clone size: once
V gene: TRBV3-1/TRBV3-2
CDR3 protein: CASSQGRGANQPQHF
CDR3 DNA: TGTGCCAGCAGCCAAGGAAGGGGAGCTAATCAGCCCCAGCATTTT

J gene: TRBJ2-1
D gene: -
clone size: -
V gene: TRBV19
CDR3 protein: CASSWGALAYNEQFF
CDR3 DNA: TGTGCCAGTAGTTGGGGGGCCTTGGCCTACAATGAGCAGTTCTTC

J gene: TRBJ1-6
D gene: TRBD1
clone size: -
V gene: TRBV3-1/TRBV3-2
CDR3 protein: CASSRKGTDLPLHF
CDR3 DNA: TGTGCCAGCAGCCGGAAGGGGACAGACTTACCCCTCCACTTT

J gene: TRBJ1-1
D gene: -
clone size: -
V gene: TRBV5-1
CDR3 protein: CASKQRPDTEAFF
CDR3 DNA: TGCGCCAGCAAACAGAGACCGGACACTGAAGCTTTCTTT

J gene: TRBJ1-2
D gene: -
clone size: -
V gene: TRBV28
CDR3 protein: CAVALGRGYTF
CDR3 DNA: TGTGCCGTTGCACTGGGTCGGGGCTACACCTTC

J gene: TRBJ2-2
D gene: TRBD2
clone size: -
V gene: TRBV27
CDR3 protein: CASRETSGTRVTGELFF
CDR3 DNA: TGTGCCAGCAGGGAGACTAGCGGGACGCGAGTCACCGGGGAGCTGTTTTTT

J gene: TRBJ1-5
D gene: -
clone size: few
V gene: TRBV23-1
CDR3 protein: CASSQSRPFNQPQHF
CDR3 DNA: TGCGCCAGCAGTCAATCCCGGCCCTTCAATCAGCCCCAGCATTTT

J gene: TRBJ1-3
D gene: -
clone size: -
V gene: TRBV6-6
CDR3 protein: CASRQSGNTIYF
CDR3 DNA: TGTGCCAGCAGACAGTCTGGAAACACCATATATTTT

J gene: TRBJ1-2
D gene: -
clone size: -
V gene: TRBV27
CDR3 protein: CASSSDGYTF
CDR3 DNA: TGTGCCAGCAGTTCGGATGGCTACACCTTC

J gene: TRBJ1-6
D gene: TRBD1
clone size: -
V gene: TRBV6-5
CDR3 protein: CASSTGENSPLHF
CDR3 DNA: TGTGCCAGCTCGACAGGGGAGAATTCACCCCTCCACTTT

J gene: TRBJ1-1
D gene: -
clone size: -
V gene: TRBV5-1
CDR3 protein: CASSLEGVVGTEAFF
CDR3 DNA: TGCGCCAGCAGCTTGGAAGGGGTAGTCGGCACTGAAGCTTTCTTT

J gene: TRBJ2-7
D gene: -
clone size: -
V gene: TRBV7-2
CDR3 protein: CASSLGTGVGYEQYF
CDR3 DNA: TGTGCCAGCAGCTTAGGGACCGGGGTCGGCTACGAGCAGTACTTC

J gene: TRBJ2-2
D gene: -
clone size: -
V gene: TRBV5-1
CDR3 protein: CASSPLSYTGELFF
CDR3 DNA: TGCGCCAGCAGCCCCCTCAGCTACACCGGGGAGCTGTTTTTT

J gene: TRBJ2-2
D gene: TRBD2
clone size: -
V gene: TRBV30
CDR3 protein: CACLGLAGDTGELFF
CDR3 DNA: TGTGCCTGCTTGGGACTAGCGGGAGACACCGGGGAGCTGTTTTTT

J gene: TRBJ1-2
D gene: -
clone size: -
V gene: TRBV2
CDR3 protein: CASSDPWGGADYGYTF
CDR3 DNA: TGTGCCAGCAGTGACCCCTGGGGGGGGGCGGACTATGGCTACACCTTC

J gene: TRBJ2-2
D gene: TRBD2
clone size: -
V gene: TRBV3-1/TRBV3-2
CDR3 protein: CASSQGGLAGDWSGELFF
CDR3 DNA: TGTGCCAGCAGCCAAGGGGGACTAGCGGGAGACTGGTCCGGGGAGCTGTTTTTT

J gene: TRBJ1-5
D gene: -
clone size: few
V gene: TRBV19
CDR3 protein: CASSIGPQGWSNQPQHF
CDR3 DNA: TGTGCCAGTAGTATAGGTCCGCAGGGCTGGAGCAATCAGCCCCAGCATTTT

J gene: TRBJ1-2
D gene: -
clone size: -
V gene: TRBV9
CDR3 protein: CASSPSGAYYGYTF
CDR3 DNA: TGTGCCAGCAGCCCCTCAGGGGCCTACTATGGCTACACCTTC

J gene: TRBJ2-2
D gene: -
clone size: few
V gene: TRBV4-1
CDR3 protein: CASRGGRGSDTGELFF
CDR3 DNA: TGCGCCAGCAGGGGGGGCAGGGGGTCGGACACCGGGGAGCTGTTTTTT